This is a list of T cell receptor beta chains from one sample in a study of relationships among human T cell subsets. TCRdb used MiXCR to reprocess the multiplex PCR reads, holding one entry per CDR3 protein. The table shows about 9,000 distinct CDR3 sequences, with roughly 54% occurring only once. Sequenced sample: memory T cells sorted from blood. The receptor source for this set is a man between 35 and 55 years old in good health. Both conserved end residues are part of each CDR3. D genes are given only for firm matches. Only some rows state a clone size, as once, few, many or a class for expanded clones.

clone_size	v_call	j_call	d_call	cdr3_aa	cdr3_nt
few	TRBV6-5	TRBJ1-5	NA	CASSYSREAIQPQHF	TGTGCCAGCAGTTACTCGAGGGAGGCAATTCAGCCCCAGCATTTT
NA	TRBV20-1	TRBJ1-5	NA	CSARRGGYRDNQPQHF	TGCAGTGCTAGACGGGGTGGCTACCGAGATAATCAGCCCCAGCATTTT
medium-sized	TRBV10-3	TRBJ2-5	NA	CATQGKETQYF	TGTGCCACCCAGGGAAAAGAGACCCAGTACTTC
NA	TRBV28	TRBJ2-4	NA	CASSPRQGGNIQYF	TGTGCCAGCAGTCCAAGACAGGGAGGGAACATTCAGTACTTC
NA	TRBV20-1	TRBJ2-7	NA	CSARVRRRGNSREQYF	TGCAGTGCTAGAGTACGGCGTCGGGGGAATTCTCGGGAGCAGTACTTC
few	TRBV5-4	TRBJ2-5	NA	CASSPWRGQETQYF	TGTGCCAGCAGCCCCTGGAGGGGACAAGAGACCCAGTACTTC
few	TRBV11-2	TRBJ1-5	TRBD1	CASSLTDRDQPQHF	TGTGCCAGCAGCTTAACCGACAGGGACCAGCCCCAGCATTTT
NA	TRBV14	TRBJ2-2	NA	CASSHRNTGELFF	TGTGCCAGCAGCCACAGAAACACCGGGGAGCTGTTTTTT
NA	TRBV30	TRBJ2-3	NA	CASRLGDTQYF	TGTGCCTCGCGGTTGGGAGATACGCAGTATTTT
few	TRBV11-1	TRBJ1-6	TRBD1	CASSFGTVYNSPLHF	TGTGCCAGCAGCTTCGGGACAGTTTATAATTCACCCCTCCACTTT
NA	TRBV4-1	TRBJ2-7	NA	CASSLGQGIAYEQYF	TGCGCCAGCAGCCTGGGCCAGGGGATCGCCTACGAGCAGTACTTC
few	TRBV11-2	TRBJ2-5	TRBD2	CASSGDLASGETQYF	TGTGCCAGCAGCGGGGATTTGGCTAGCGGGGAGACCCAGTACTTC
NA	TRBV7-9	TRBJ2-3	NA	CASSPTGPTDTQYF	TGTGCCAGCAGCCCCACAGGGCCCACAGATACGCAGTATTTT
few	TRBV27	TRBJ2-7	NA	CASSLYTSGSYEQYF	TGTGCCAGCAGTTTATACACCAGCGGTTCCTACGAGCAGTACTTC
NA	TRBV30	TRBJ1-2	NA	CAWSVDSNYGYTF	TGTGCCTGGAGTGTTGACAGTAACTATGGCTACACCTTC
NA	TRBV6-6	TRBJ2-3	NA	CASSYRKLGTSTDTQYF	TGTGCCAGCAGTTACCGCAAGCTAGGGACTAGCACAGATACGCAGTATTTT
few	TRBV11-2	TRBJ2-7	TRBD1	CASSLATTGPISYEQYF	TGTGCCAGCAGCTTAGCAACGACAGGGCCGATTTCCTACGAGCAGTACTTC
NA	TRBV5-6	TRBJ2-1	TRBD2	CASSSRGLAGGISNEQFF	TGTGCCAGCAGCTCAAGGGGACTAGCGGGAGGGATATCCAATGAGCAGTTCTTC
NA	TRBV6-5	TRBJ1-2	TRBD1	CASSYTTGGYGYTF	TGTGCCAGCAGTTACACGACAGGGGGCTATGGCTACACCTTC
few	TRBV7-8	TRBJ2-5	TRBD1	CASSFRTGSQETQYF	TGTGCCAGCAGCTTCCGGACAGGTTCCCAAGAGACCCAGTACTTC
NA	TRBV10-3	TRBJ2-1	TRBD1	CAISPGQSYNEQFF	TGTGCCATCAGTCCGGGACAGTCCTACAATGAGCAGTTCTTC
NA	TRBV28	TRBJ2-7	NA	CASRPPVCEQYF	TGTGCCAGCAGACCTCCGGTGTGCGAGCAGTACTTC
few	TRBV12-3/TRBV12-4	TRBJ2-3	NA	CASSEGRRTDTQYF	TGTGCCAGCAGTGAGGGAAGGCGCACAGATACGCAGTATTTT
NA	TRBV20-1	TRBJ2-1	TRBD2	CSAPGLAASNEQFF	TGCAGTGCTCCGGGACTAGCGGCAAGCAATGAGCAGTTCTTC
NA	TRBV10-3	TRBJ1-5	NA	CAISESAVANQPQHF	TGTGCCATCAGTGAGTCGGCGGTCGCCAATCAGCCCCAGCATTTT
NA	TRBV28	TRBJ2-3	TRBD1	CASSPQGASTDTQYF	TGTGCCAGCAGCCCTCAGGGGGCGAGCACAGATACGCAGTATTTT
NA	TRBV5-1	TRBJ1-1	NA	CASSLEGSSTEAFF	TGCGCCAGCAGCTTGGAAGGGTCCTCCACTGAAGCTTTCTTT
NA	TRBV5-4	TRBJ2-1	TRBD2	CASSSSPSGRTYNEQFF	TGTGCCAGCAGCTCTTCTCCTAGCGGGAGGACCTACAATGAGCAGTTCTTC
NA	TRBV6-5	TRBJ2-4	TRBD2	CASSYSRLAGDNIQYF	TGTGCCAGCAGTTACTCGAGACTAGCGGGAGATAACATTCAGTACTTC
once	TRBV30	TRBJ2-1	NA	CAWSVSRTYNEQFF	TGTGCCTGGAGTGTAAGCAGAACCTACAATGAGCAGTTCTTC
NA	TRBV10-3	TRBJ1-4	TRBD1	CAISEPGQSLFF	TGTGCCATCAGTGAGCCGGGACAGAGTTTGTTTTTT
NA	TRBV7-9	TRBJ1-4	NA	CASSLQGTGEKLFF	TGTGCCAGCAGCTTACAGGGTACTGGTGAAAAACTGTTTTTT
NA	TRBV6-1	TRBJ2-3	NA	CASIRQGENTQYF	TGTGCCAGCATTAGGCAGGGTGAAAATACGCAGTATTTT
NA	TRBV12-3/TRBV12-4	TRBJ2-1	NA	CASSLGGSMRNEQFF	TGTGCCAGCAGTTTAGGCGGGTCGATGAGGAATGAGCAGTTCTTC
NA	TRBV29-1	TRBJ2-1	NA	CSVQDYNEQFF	TGCAGCGTTCAGGACTACAATGAGCAGTTCTTC
few	TRBV28	TRBJ2-3	NA	CASRPYTDTQYF	TGTGCCAGTCGTCCCTACACAGATACGCAGTATTTT
NA	TRBV12-3/TRBV12-4	TRBJ1-5	NA	CASSFGGSSNQPQHF	TGTGCCAGCAGTTTTGGGGGATCAAGCAATCAGCCCCAGCATTTT
NA	TRBV11-2	TRBJ2-5	NA	CASSLRRPWETQYF	TGTGCCAGCAGCTTAAGGAGGCCCTGGGAGACCCAGTACTTC
NA	TRBV6-1	TRBJ2-3	TRBD2	CASSEAPGLADYDTQYF	TGTGCCAGCAGTGAAGCGCCGGGACTAGCGGACTACGATACGCAGTATTTT
NA	TRBV29-1	TRBJ2-5	NA	CSVERDQETQYF	TGCAGCGTTGAAAGGGACCAAGAGACCCAGTACTTC
NA	TRBV20-1	TRBJ1-1	TRBD1	CSAKEGALRAFF	TGCAGTGCTAAGGAGGGGGCGCTGAGAGCTTTCTTT
NA	TRBV5-1	TRBJ1-5	TRBD1	CASSPTTGGDQPQHF	TGCGCCAGCAGCCCAACCACAGGGGGCGATCAGCCCCAGCATTTT
NA	TRBV11-2	TRBJ2-3	NA	CASSLDQGNTQYF	TGTGCCAGCAGCTTAGATCAAGGGAATACGCAGTATTTT
NA	TRBV5-1	TRBJ1-1	NA	CASREGEGPEAFF	TGCGCCAGCAGGGAAGGGGAGGGTCCTGAAGCTTTCTTT
NA	TRBV20-1	TRBJ1-5	TRBD1	CSAQGDRNQPQHF	TGCAGTGCTCAAGGGGACAGAAATCAGCCCCAGCATTTT
NA	TRBV20-1	TRBJ1-6	NA	CSAKPTELTEYNSPLHF	TGCAGTGCTAAACCTACTGAGCTGACAGAATATAATTCACCCCTCCACTTT
NA	TRBV29-1	TRBJ2-1	TRBD2	CSTKRSGGTYNEQFF	TGCAGCACAAAAAGGAGCGGGGGGACCTACAATGAGCAGTTCTTC
NA	TRBV30	TRBJ2-5	TRBD1	CARSPGGSQETQYF	TGTGCCCGTAGTCCAGGGGGCTCCCAAGAGACCCAGTACTTC
NA	TRBV11-2	TRBJ2-5	NA	CASSLGALKTQYF	TGTGCCAGCAGCTTAGGCGCCTTGAAGACCCAGTACTTC
NA	TRBV29-1	TRBJ2-7	TRBD2	CSIGGTAHEQYF	TGCAGCATCGGGGGGACCGCCCACGAGCAGTACTTC
NA	TRBV28	TRBJ1-2	NA	CASSSRPSNYGYTF	TGTGCCAGCAGCTCCAGGCCTTCTAACTATGGCTACACCTTC
few	TRBV10-3	TRBJ2-7	NA	CAIGGGLSSYEQYF	TGTGCCATCGGGGGCGGCTTAAGCTCCTACGAGCAGTACTTC
few	TRBV11-3	TRBJ2-7	NA	CASSLNGYEQYF	TGTGCCAGCAGCTTAAACGGCTACGAGCAGTACTTC
NA	TRBV28	TRBJ1-5	NA	CASSRGGSNQPQHF	TGTGCCAGCAGCCGCGGTGGGAGCAATCAGCCCCAGCATTTT
NA	TRBV12-3/TRBV12-4	TRBJ2-3	NA	CASRDPSRADTQYF	TGTGCCAGCAGGGATCCTTCTAGGGCGGATACGCAGTATTTT
NA	TRBV27	TRBJ2-3	NA	CASSLVDTDTQYF	TGTGCCAGCAGTTTAGTGGACACAGATACGCAGTATTTT